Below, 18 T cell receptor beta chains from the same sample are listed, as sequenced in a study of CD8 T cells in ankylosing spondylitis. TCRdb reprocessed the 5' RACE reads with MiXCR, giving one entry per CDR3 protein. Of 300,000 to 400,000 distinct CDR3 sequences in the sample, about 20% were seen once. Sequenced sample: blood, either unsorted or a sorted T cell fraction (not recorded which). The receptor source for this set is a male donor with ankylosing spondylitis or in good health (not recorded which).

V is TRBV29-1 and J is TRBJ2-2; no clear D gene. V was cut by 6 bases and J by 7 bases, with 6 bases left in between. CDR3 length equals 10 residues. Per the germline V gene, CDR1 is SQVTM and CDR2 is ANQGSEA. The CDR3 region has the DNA TGCAGCGTCTATTTCGGGGAGCTGTTTTTT. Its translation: CSVYFGELFF.

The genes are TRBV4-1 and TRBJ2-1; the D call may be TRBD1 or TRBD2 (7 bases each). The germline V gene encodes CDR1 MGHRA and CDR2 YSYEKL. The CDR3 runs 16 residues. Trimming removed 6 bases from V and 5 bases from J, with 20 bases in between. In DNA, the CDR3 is TGCGCCAGCAGACCAGGGGGGACTACCAGAAACAATGAGCAGTTCTTC. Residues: CASRPGGTTRNNEQFF.

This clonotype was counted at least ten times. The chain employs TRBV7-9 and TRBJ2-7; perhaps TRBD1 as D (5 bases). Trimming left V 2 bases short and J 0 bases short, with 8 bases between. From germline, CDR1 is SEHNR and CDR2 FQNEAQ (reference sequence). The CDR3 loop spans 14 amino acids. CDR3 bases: TGTGCCAGCAGCTTAAGTGACAGCTCCTACGAGCAGTACTTC. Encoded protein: CASSLSDSSYEQYF.

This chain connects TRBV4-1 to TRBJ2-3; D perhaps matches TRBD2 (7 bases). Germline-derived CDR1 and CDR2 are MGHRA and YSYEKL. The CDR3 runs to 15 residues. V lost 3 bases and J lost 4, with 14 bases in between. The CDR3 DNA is TGCGCCAGCAGCCATTGGGGGGGGGGCGCAGATACGCAGTATTTT. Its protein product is CASSHWGGGADTQYF.

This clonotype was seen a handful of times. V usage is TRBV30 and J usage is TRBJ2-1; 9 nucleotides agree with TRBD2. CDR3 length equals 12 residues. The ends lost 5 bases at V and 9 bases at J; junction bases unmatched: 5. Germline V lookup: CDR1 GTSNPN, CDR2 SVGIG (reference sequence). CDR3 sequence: CAWAVSGSEQFF. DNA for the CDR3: TGTGCCTGGGCCGTTAGCGGGAGTGAGCAGTTCTTC.

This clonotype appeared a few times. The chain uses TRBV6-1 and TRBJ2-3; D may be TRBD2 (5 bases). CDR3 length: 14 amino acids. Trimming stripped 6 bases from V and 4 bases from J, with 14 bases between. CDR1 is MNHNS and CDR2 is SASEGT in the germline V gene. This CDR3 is CASSSGLHPDTQYF. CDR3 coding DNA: TGTGCCAGCAGCTCCGGACTCCACCCAGATACGCAGTATTTT.

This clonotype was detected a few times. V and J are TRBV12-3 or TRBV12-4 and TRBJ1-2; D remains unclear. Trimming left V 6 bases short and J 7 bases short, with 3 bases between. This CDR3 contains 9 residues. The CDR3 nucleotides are TGTGCCAGCAGGGGTGGCTACACCTTC. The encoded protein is CASRGGYTF.

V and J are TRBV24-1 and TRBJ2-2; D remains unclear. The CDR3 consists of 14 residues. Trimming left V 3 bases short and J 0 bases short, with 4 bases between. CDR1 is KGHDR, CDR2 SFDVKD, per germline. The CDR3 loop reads CATSDMPNTGELFF. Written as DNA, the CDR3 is TGTGCCACCAGTGATATGCCGAACACCGGGGAGCTGTTTTTT.

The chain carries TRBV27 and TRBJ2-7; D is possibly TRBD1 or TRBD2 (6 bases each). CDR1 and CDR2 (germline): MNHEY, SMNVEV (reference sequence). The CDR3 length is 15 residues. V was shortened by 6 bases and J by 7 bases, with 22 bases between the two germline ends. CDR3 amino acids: CASRNRGQDPFEQYF. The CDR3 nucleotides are TGTGCCAGCAGAAATCGGGGGCAGGACCCTTTTGAGCAGTACTTC.

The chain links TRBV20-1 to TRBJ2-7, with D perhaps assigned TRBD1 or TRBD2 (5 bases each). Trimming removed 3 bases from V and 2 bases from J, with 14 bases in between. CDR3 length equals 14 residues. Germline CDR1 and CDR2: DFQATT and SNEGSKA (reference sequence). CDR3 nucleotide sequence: TGCAGTGCTAGGGGTGGGCAGGGACCCTACGAGCAGTACTTC. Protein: CSARGGQGPYEQYF.

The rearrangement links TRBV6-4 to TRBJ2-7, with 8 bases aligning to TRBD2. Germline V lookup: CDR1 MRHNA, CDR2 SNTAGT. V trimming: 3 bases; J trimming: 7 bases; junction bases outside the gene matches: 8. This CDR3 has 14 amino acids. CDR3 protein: CASSENGGAEEQYF. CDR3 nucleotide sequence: TGTGCCAGCAGTGAGAACGGGGGGGCGGAGGAGCAGTACTTC.

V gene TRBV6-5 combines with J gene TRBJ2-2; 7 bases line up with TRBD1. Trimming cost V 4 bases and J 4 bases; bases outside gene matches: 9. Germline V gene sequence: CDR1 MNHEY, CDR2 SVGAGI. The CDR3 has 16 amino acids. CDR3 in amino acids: CASSSGTARFTGELFF. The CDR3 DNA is TGTGCCAGCAGTTCCGGGACAGCGCGTTTCACCGGGGAGCTGTTTTTT.

CDR3 residues: CASSFPVSGGRSYEQYF. CDR3 DNA: TGTGCCAGCAGTTTCCCCGTATCAGGGGGCAGAAGCTACGAGCAGTACTTC. The V and J genes are TRBV28 and TRBJ2-7, with TRBD1 identical over 8 bases. The CDR3 consists of 17 residues. The ends lost 3 bases at V and 3 bases at J; junction bases unmatched: 13. Per germline, CDR1 MDHEN and CDR2 SYDVKM.

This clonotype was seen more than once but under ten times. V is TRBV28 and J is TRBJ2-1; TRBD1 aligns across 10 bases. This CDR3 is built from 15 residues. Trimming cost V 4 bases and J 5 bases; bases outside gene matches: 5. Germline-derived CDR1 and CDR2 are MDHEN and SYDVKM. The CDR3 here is CASSSPGQGNNEQFF. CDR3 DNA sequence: TGTGCCAGCAGTTCCCCGGGACAGGGGAACAATGAGCAGTTCTTC.

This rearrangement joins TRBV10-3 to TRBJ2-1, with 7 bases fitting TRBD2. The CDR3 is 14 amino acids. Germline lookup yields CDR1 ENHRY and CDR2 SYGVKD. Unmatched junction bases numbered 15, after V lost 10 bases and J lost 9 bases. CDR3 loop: CATILSGEAVEQFF. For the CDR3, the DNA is TGTGCCACCATTTTGAGCGGGGAGGCAGTTGAGCAGTTCTTC.

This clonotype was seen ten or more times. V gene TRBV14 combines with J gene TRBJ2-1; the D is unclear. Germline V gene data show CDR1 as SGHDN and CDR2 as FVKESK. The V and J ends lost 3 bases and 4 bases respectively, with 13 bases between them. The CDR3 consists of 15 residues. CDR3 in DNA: TGTGCCAGCAGCCAGATTGGCGGTATTTACAATGAGCAGTTCTTC. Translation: CASSQIGGIYNEQFF.

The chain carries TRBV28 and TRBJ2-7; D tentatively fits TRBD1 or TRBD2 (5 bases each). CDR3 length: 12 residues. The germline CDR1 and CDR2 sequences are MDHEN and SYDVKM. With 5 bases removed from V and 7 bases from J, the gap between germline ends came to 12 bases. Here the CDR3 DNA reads TGTGCCAGCAGTGCCGGGACCAGGGAGCAGTACTTC. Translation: CASSAGTREQYF. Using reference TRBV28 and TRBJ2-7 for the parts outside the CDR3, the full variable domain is DVKVTQSSRYLVKRTGEKVFLECVQDMDHENMFWYRQDPGLGLRLIYFSYDVKMKEKGDIPEGYSVSREKKERFSLILESASTNQTSMYLCASSAGTREQYFGPGTRLTVT.

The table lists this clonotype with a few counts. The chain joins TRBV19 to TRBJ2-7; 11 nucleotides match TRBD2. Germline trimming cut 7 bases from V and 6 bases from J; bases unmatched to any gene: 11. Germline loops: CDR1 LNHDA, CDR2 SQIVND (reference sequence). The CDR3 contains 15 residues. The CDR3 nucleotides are TGTGCCAGTATCCCGCCGGGACTAGCGGATAGCGAGCAGTACTTC. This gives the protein CASIPPGLADSEQYF.